One sample yielded the 18 T cell receptor beta chains listed below, sequenced in a study of vaccination and CD4 T cells after COVID-19. The treatment was: roughly 10-day PBMC culture with coronavirus spike peptide pools or control peptides (ViraFEST assay). The collection of CD4+ T cells from the unexposed donor took place before the COVID-19 pandemic (2011-2018). Sequenced with the Oncomine TCR Beta short-read assay was DNA taken from cultured CD4+ T cells. Cultures of CD4+ T cells served as the source for extracting genomic DNA. TCRdb used MiXCR to reprocess the PCR reads, holding one entry per CDR3 protein. In the table there are 10,000 or so distinct CDR3 sequences, around 37% of which are singletons. Their target antigens are unknown. Sequenced material: CD4+ T cells from blood, cultured in vitro. The source is a human donor in good health.

The rearrangement links TRBV19 to TRBJ1-2; 7 nucleotides line up with TRBD1. Germline V CDR1 and CDR2: LNHDA, SQIVND (reference sequence). The J segment lost 3 bases and the V segment lost 3 bases, leaving 4 bases of the junction unmatched. This CDR3 region has 14 residues. CDR3 in DNA: TGTGCCAGTAGTATCAGGGACAGCGACTATGGCTACACCTTC. It is translated as CASSIRDSDYGYTF.

This rearrangement joins TRBV20-1 to TRBJ1-2; D possibly corresponds to TRBD1 (5 bases). The V end was cut by 1 base, the J end by 4 bases, with 16 bases between. Germline V CDR1 and CDR2: DFQATT, SNEGSKA (reference sequence). CDR3 length: 15 residues. CDR3 loop: CSARVQAGTGYGYTF. The DNA for the CDR3 is TGCAGTGCTAGAGTGCAAGCGGGGACGGGCTATGGCTACACCTTC.

V gene TRBV19 combines with J gene TRBJ1-2, with 10 bases aligning to TRBD1. The CDR3 loop spans 14 amino acids. V shed 6 bases and J 4 bases; nucleotides not matched to a gene: 5. The germline V gene encodes CDR1 LNHDA and CDR2 SQIVND (reference sequence). The CDR3 spells CASSGRTGGYGYTF. The CDR3 region has the DNA TGTGCCAGTAGCGGTAGGACAGGGGGCTATGGCTACACCTTC.

The gene calls are TRBV2 and TRBJ2-5, with 10 bases matching TRBD1. V trimming: 4 bases; J trimming: 2 bases; junction bases outside the gene matches: 4. This CDR3 has 15 amino acids. CDR1 is SNHLY and CDR2 is FYNNEI in the germline V gene. CDR3 protein: CASSGGQGRQETQYF. As DNA, the CDR3 is TGTGCCAGCAGTGGGGGACAGGGGCGGCAAGAGACCCAGTACTTC.

This clonotype was detected a few times. CDR3 bases: TGTGCCAGCAACGCTGCAGGGCCAACCTACGAGCAGTACTTC. Translation: CASNAAGPTYEQYF. The chain couples TRBV28 to TRBJ2-7; a possible D gene is TRBD1 (5 bases). Germline lookup yields CDR1 MDHEN and CDR2 SYDVKM. The CDR3 loop spans 14 amino acids. The germline V and J ends were trimmed by 7 bases and 2 bases, with 15 bases remaining between them.

The genes are TRBV6-2 or TRBV6-3 and TRBJ2-7; a weak D match, TRBD1 (5 bases). Trimming shortened V by 8 bases and J by 4 bases, and 9 bases separated the two germline ends. From germline, CDR1 is MNHEY and CDR2 SVGEGT. The CDR3 sequence is 11 residues long. CDR3 sequence reads: CASAQGYEQYF. The CDR3 nucleotides read TGTGCCAGCGCTCAGGGTTACGAGCAGTACTTC.

J is TRBJ2-3 and V is TRBV18; D might be TRBD2 (6 bases). V dropped 2 bases and J dropped 2 bases, with 14 bases sitting between them. Germline V gene sequence: CDR1 KGHSH, CDR2 LQKENI. The CDR3 spans 16 residues. The DNA of the CDR3 is TGTGCCAGCTCACCATGGCCCAAGCGGGTCACAGATACGCAGTATTTT. Translated, it gives CASSPWPKRVTDTQYF.

This clonotype was seen only a few times. This chain connects TRBV20-1 to TRBJ1-1; D is uncertain. The germline gives CDR1 DFQATT, CDR2 SNEGSKA (reference sequence). Trimming shortened V by 2 bases and J by 1 base, and 11 bases separated the two germline ends. The length of the CDR3 is 14 residues. In DNA form, the CDR3 reads TGCAGTGCTAGAAGGCGGGGATGGAACACTGAAGCTTTCTTT. Protein product: CSARRRGWNTEAFF.

This clonotype is medium-sized by share. V usage is TRBV20-1 and J usage is TRBJ1-5, with TRBD1 matching over 7 bases. The V and J ends lost 4 bases and 4 bases, in that order; junction bases with no gene match: 7. This CDR3 comprises 14 residues. From germline, CDR1 is DFQATT and CDR2 SNEGSKA (reference sequence). The CDR3 loop is CSAIRQGTNQPQHF. CDR3 in DNA: TGCAGTGCTATTCGACAGGGCACAAATCAGCCCCAGCATTTT.

The rearrangement uses TRBV23-1 and TRBJ1-6; D gene uncertain. TRBV23-1 is classed as an ORF, of uncertain function. Deletions cut 4 bases from V and 13 bases from J, with 14 bases between. This CDR3 is 13 amino acids long. This chain's CDR3 is CASSPRTVLPLHF. CDR3 sequence (DNA): TGCGCCAGCAGTCCGCGGACCGTTCTTCCCCTCCACTTT.

The rearrangement uses TRBV19 and TRBJ2-3, with a weak D call TRBD1 (6 bases). CDR3 length: 15 residues. The germline V gene has CDR1 LNHDA and CDR2 SQIVND (reference sequence). V was clipped by 5 bases and J by 4 bases, with 16 bases between them. CDR3 DNA sequence: TGTGCCAGTAGTGATCGACAGGCCGGCCCAGATACGCAGTATTTT. It is translated as CASSDRQAGPDTQYF.

The CDR3 coding sequence is TGCAGCGCCCGAAAGGGATACAATGAGCAGTTCTTC. Encoded protein: CSARKGYNEQFF. The chain joins TRBV29-1 to TRBJ2-1; D ambiguous. This CDR3 has 12 residues. The V gene lost 7 bases and the J gene lost 4 bases, with 11 bases spanning the gap. Germline loops: CDR1 SQVTM, CDR2 ANQGSEA.

The V and J genes are TRBV6-2 or TRBV6-3 and TRBJ2-3, with 10 bases aligning to TRBD1. The J segment lost 5 bases and the V segment lost 10 bases, leaving 6 bases of the junction unmatched. CDR3 length: 13 amino acids. The germline CDR1 and CDR2 sequences are MNHEY and SVGEGT. The CDR3 DNA follows: TGTGCCACCGCGACAGGGGGCTTAGATACGCAGTATTTT. It specifies CATATGGLDTQYF.

The chain recombines TRBV18 with TRBJ2-5; weak D call: TRBD2 (6 bases). The CDR3 covers 13 residues. Trimming shortened V by 4 bases and J by 9 bases, and 15 bases separated the two germline ends. The germline V gene encodes CDR1 KGHSH and CDR2 LQKENI. The CDR3 DNA is TGTGCCAGCTCACGGACACGGGAGATGGCCCAGTACTTC. Its translation is CASSRTREMAQYF.

The chain recombines TRBV5-1 with TRBJ1-2, with TRBD1 matching 7 bases. There are 14 residues in the CDR3. Germline V CDR1 and CDR2: SGHRS, YFSETQ. V shed 3 bases, J shed 6 bases, and the junction held 8 bases outside the gene matches. As DNA, the CDR3 is TGCGCCAGCAGCTCGTATCAGGGGGGCGATGGCTACACCTTC. It codes for CASSSYQGGDGYTF. The whole variable domain, filled in from reference TRBV5-1 and TRBJ1-2, reads KAGVTQTPRYLIKTRGQQVTLSCSPISGHRSVSWYQQTPGQGLQFLFEYFSETQRNKGNFPGRFSGRQFSNSRSEMNVSTLELGDSALYLCASSSYQGGDGYTFGSGTRLTVV.

The genes are TRBV7-8 and TRBJ2-7, with a tentative D call TRBD2 (6 bases). V was shortened by 4 bases and J by 3 bases, with 19 bases between the two germline ends. In germline, CDR1 is SGHVS, CDR2 FQNEAQ. This CDR3 is built from 16 residues. This chain's CDR3 is CASSWRREAGYYEQYF. In DNA form, the CDR3 reads TGTGCCAGCAGCTGGCGTAGGGAAGCGGGCTACTACGAGCAGTACTTC.

The chain joins TRBV27 to TRBJ2-5; TRBD1 might be the D (6 bases). The CDR3 contains 17 residues. CDR1 MNHEY and CDR2 SMNVEV come from the germline V gene (reference sequence). Trimming removed 3 bases at V and 2 bases at J, with 19 bases between. CDR3 loop: CASSFRIIGQNQETQYF. DNA for the CDR3: TGTGCCAGCAGTTTCCGAATTATAGGACAGAATCAAGAGACCCAGTACTTC.

The J gene is TRBJ2-1, the V gene TRBV7-8; 15 nucleotides align to TRBD2. The V segment lost 6 bases and the J segment 10 bases; nucleotides outside the gene matches: 19. This CDR3 is built from 19 residues. Germline V gene sequence: CDR1 SGHVS, CDR2 FQNEAQ. CDR3 loop: CASSPNRARTSGRGGEQFF. In DNA form, the CDR3 reads TGTGCCAGCAGTCCTAACCGGGCCCGGACTAGCGGGAGGGGGGGAGAGCAGTTCTTC.